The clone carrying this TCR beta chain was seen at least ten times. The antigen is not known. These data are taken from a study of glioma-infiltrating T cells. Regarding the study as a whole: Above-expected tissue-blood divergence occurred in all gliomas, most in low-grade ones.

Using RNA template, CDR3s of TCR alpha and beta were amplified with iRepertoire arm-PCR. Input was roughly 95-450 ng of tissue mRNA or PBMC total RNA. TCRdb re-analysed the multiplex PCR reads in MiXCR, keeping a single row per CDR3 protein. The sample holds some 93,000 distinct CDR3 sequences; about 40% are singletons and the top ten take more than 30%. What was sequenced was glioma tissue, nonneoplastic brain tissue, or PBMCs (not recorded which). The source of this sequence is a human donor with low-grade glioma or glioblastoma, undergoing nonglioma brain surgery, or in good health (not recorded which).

The CDR3 sequence: CASTENTEAFF. CDR3 DNA: TGTGCCAGTACAGAGAACACTGAAGCTTTCTTT. The rearrangement uses TRBV28 and TRBJ1-1, with D unclear. CDR1 and CDR2 from the germline V gene are MDHEN and SYDVKM. V lost 9 bases, J lost 1 base, and 6 bases lay in between. This CDR3 is 11 amino acids long.